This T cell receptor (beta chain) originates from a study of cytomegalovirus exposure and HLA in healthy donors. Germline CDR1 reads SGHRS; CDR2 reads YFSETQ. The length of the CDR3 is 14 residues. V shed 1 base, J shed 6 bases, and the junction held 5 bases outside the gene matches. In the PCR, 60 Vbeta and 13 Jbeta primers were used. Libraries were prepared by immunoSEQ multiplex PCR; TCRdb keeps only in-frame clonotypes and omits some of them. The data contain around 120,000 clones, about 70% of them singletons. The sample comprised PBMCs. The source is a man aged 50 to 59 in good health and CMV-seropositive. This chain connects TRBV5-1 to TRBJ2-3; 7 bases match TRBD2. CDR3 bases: TGCGCCAGCAGCTTGAGGGAGGGCAGGGATACGCAGTATTTT. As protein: CASSLREGRDTQYF.